This is a list of T cell receptor beta chains from one sample in a study of control samples from healthy donors and cancer patients. The data were produced by immunoSEQ multiplex PCR, yet TCRdb's version contains in-frame clones alone and is incomplete. The table includes 130,000 or so clones, 91% detected once. Sample: blood. The receptor set was obtained from a man younger than 35 in good health. CDR3s leave out the opening cysteine and the closing phenylalanine or tryptophan. Size values are once, few and many counts, or a class for expanded clones, and some rows have none.

v_gene: TRBV5-1; abundance: NA; j_gene: TRBJ2-5; CDR3aa: ASSSNTDGETQY
v_gene: TRBV7-9; abundance: NA; j_gene: TRBJ1-1; CDR3aa: ASKEPHTEAF
v_gene: TRBV4-1; abundance: NA; j_gene: TRBJ2-2; CDR3aa: ASSQGDGITGELF
v_gene: TRBV7-2; abundance: NA; j_gene: TRBJ2-2; CDR3aa: ASSSDQGRGATGELF
v_gene: TRBV19; abundance: NA; j_gene: TRBJ1-2; CDR3aa: LSRGSSGYT
v_gene: TRBV19; abundance: NA; j_gene: TRBJ1-5; CDR3aa: ASSTLDRGAGNQPQH
v_gene: TRBV20-1; abundance: NA; j_gene: TRBJ2-3; CDR3aa: SASTPLQGTDTQY
v_gene: TRBV6-5; abundance: NA; j_gene: TRBJ1-1; CDR3aa: ASSSWTTEAF
v_gene: TRBV27; abundance: once; j_gene: TRBJ1-2; CDR3aa: ASSLSRVDGYT
v_gene: TRBV13; abundance: NA; j_gene: TRBJ2-7; CDR3aa: ASSLTQRASYEQY
v_gene: TRBV27; abundance: NA; j_gene: TRBJ1-1; CDR3aa: ASSLAAVSGSTEAF
v_gene: TRBV6-1; abundance: few; j_gene: TRBJ1-2; CDR3aa: ASSERGRGAGGYT
v_gene: TRBV2; abundance: many; j_gene: TRBJ2-7; CDR3aa: ASIQSRTHSYEQY
v_gene: TRBV5-1; abundance: NA; j_gene: TRBJ2-1; CDR3aa: ASNAGLYNEQF
v_gene: TRBV5-1; abundance: NA; j_gene: TRBJ1-1; CDR3aa: ASSLTGATEAF
v_gene: TRBV19; abundance: NA; j_gene: TRBJ1-4; CDR3aa: ASSDPGTGLSQEQKLF
v_gene: TRBV4-1; abundance: NA; j_gene: TRBJ1-5; CDR3aa: ASSQEGFYSNQPQH
v_gene: TRBV7-7; abundance: NA; j_gene: TRBJ2-2; CDR3aa: ASSSKSHANTGELF
v_gene: TRBV7-9; abundance: NA; j_gene: TRBJ2-3; CDR3aa: ASRGSTDTQY
v_gene: TRBV10-2; abundance: NA; j_gene: TRBJ2-3; CDR3aa: ASRRSPGVDTDTQY
v_gene: TRBV15; abundance: NA; j_gene: TRBJ2-1; CDR3aa: ATSRVTASYNEQF
v_gene: TRBV10-3; abundance: NA; j_gene: TRBJ1-2; CDR3aa: AISEEEGFYYGYT
v_gene: TRBV7-2; abundance: NA; j_gene: TRBJ2-3; CDR3aa: ASSFLGTGGMVDTQY
v_gene: TRBV5-1; abundance: NA; j_gene: TRBJ1-1; CDR3aa: ASSLVSGNTEAF
v_gene: TRBV7-3; abundance: NA; j_gene: TRBJ2-1; CDR3aa: ASSLIPSSYNEQF
v_gene: TRBV3-1/TRBV3-2; abundance: NA; j_gene: TRBJ2-7; CDR3aa: ASSPGVPEEQY
v_gene: TRBV5-4; abundance: few; j_gene: TRBJ1-1; CDR3aa: ASSLDRSEAF
v_gene: TRBV29-1; abundance: NA; j_gene: TRBJ1-1; CDR3aa: SVVLLAEAF
v_gene: TRBV9; abundance: NA; j_gene: TRBJ1-4; CDR3aa: ASSPRTGGANEKLF
v_gene: TRBV4-2; abundance: NA; j_gene: TRBJ2-1; CDR3aa: ASSQVASGGAYNEQF
v_gene: TRBV7-2; abundance: NA; j_gene: TRBJ2-7; CDR3aa: ASSLAGGAYEQY
v_gene: TRBV28; abundance: NA; j_gene: TRBJ1-5; CDR3aa: ASSLEGQPQH
v_gene: TRBV12-5; abundance: NA; j_gene: TRBJ1-3; CDR3aa: ASGWGQGTSGNTIY
v_gene: TRBV6-5; abundance: few; j_gene: TRBJ1-2; CDR3aa: ANTGDYGYT
v_gene: TRBV13; abundance: NA; j_gene: TRBJ2-7; CDR3aa: ASSFTRSYEQY
v_gene: TRBV7-6; abundance: NA; j_gene: TRBJ2-1; CDR3aa: ASSLRVAGGQTSNEQF
v_gene: TRBV28; abundance: NA; j_gene: TRBJ2-7; CDR3aa: ASTLSGTWYEQY
v_gene: TRBV18; abundance: NA; j_gene: TRBJ1-2; CDR3aa: ASSPSGDWGYT
v_gene: TRBV18; abundance: NA; j_gene: TRBJ1-2; CDR3aa: ASSPPGGGYGYT
v_gene: TRBV19; abundance: few; j_gene: TRBJ1-2; CDR3aa: ASRTGASGYT
v_gene: TRBV7-2; abundance: once; j_gene: TRBJ2-7; CDR3aa: ASSFPPSYEQY
v_gene: TRBV4-3; abundance: NA; j_gene: TRBJ2-5; CDR3aa: ASSQDLGPRETQY
v_gene: TRBV5-1; abundance: NA; j_gene: TRBJ1-1; CDR3aa: ASSLARNTEAF